The source of this T cell receptor (beta chain) is a study of blood T cell repertoires in COVID-19. Study at large: Material from acute and convalescent COVID-19 was sourced from the United States, Italy and Spain. The analysed material was cDNA or gDNA that came from T cells, B-cell-depleted T cells, or PBMCs.

The CDR3 spans 18 residues. The germline V gene has CDR1 LGHDT and CDR2 YNNKEL (reference sequence). J lost 3 bases, V lost 7 bases, and 19 bases had no gene match. TCRdb's copy holds only in-frame clones and misses some; the assay was immunoSEQ multiplex PCR. The sample has some 180,000 clones; about 70% are singletons. This rearrangement joins TRBV3-1 (or the pseudogene TRBV3-2) to TRBJ2-7; 9 bases agree with TRBD1. Sequencing was done on a sample of peripheral blood. This receptor was obtained from a woman in her forties or fifties with active or convalescent COVID-19. CDR3 nucleotides: TGTGCCAGCAAAAAAGGGACAGGGAATAGGGCCTTGGACTACGAGCAGTACTTC. The encoded protein is CASKKGTGNRALDYEQYF.